One and the same sample provided the 15 T cell receptor beta chains below, sequenced in a study of response to subunit inactivated influenza vaccine. TCRdb re-called the RT-PCR reads with MiXCR, one entry per CDR3 protein. Of 450,000 to 600,000 distinct CDR3 sequences in the sample, 7.6% were seen once. This specimen consisted of PBMCs from blood, obtained 23 months after vaccination. These TCRs come from a man aged 45-69 years who received an inactivated influenza vaccine.

This chain links TRBV5-1 with TRBJ2-2; no definite D call. This CDR3 is built from 16 residues. CDR1 and CDR2 from the germline V gene are SGHRS and YFSETQ. V lost 4 bases, J lost 0 bases, and 13 bases lay in between. The CDR3 sequence is CASSGVVPANTGELFF. The CDR3 DNA is TGCGCCAGCAGCGGCGTGGTACCCGCGAACACCGGGGAGCTGTTTTTT.

This clonotype was picked up a small number of times. The rearrangement joins TRBV7-2 to TRBJ2-7; possible D gene TRBD2, 5 bases. This CDR3 is built from 15 residues. In germline, CDR1 is SGHTA, CDR2 FQGNSA. V lost 1 base and J 6 bases, leaving 16 bases between the germline ends. The CDR3: CASSLVEGRLSEQYF. Here the CDR3 DNA reads TGTGCCAGCAGCTTAGTAGAGGGCCGACTAAGCGAGCAGTACTTC.

This rearrangement joins TRBV7-9 to TRBJ2-4; 9 bases agree with TRBD1. CDR3 size: 16 residues. The trim removed 5 bases at V and 0 bases at J, leaving 5 bases unmatched. The germline V gene has CDR1 SEHNR and CDR2 FQNEAQ (reference sequence). The CDR3 protein is CASSRTGGPAKNIQYF. Here the CDR3 DNA reads TGTGCCAGCAGCCGCACAGGGGGCCCAGCCAAAAACATTCAGTACTTC. Full variable domain (rest looked up from reference TRBV7-9 and TRBJ2-4): DTGVSQNPRHKITKRGQNVTFRCDPISEHNRLYWYRQTLGQGPEFLTYFQNEAQLEKSRLLSDRFSAERPKGSFSTLEIQRTEQGDSAMYLCASSRTGGPAKNIQYFGAGTRLSVL.

Many counts were recorded for this clonotype. The chain carries TRBV20-1 and TRBJ2-3; perhaps D is TRBD1 or TRBD2 (5 bases each). Between the trimmed V and J ends, which lost 1 base and 0 bases, there was a span of 11 bases. Germline CDR1 reads DFQATT; CDR2 reads SNEGSKA (reference sequence). The CDR3 length is 15 residues. Here the CDR3 DNA reads TGCAGTGCTAGAGGGGGGACCACAAGCACAGATACGCAGTATTTT. It is translated as CSARGGTTSTDTQYF.

This clonotype was seen repeatedly, ten times or more. The chain carries TRBV29-1 and TRBJ2-1; tentatively, D is TRBD1 (6 bases). The CDR3 is made up of 14 amino acids. V was shortened by 4 bases and J by 7 bases, with 17 bases between the two germline ends. The germline gives CDR1 SQVTM, CDR2 ANQGSEA. The CDR3 region is CSVVGQGQWNEQFF. The CDR3 DNA follows: TGCAGCGTTGTAGGTCAGGGGCAGTGGAATGAGCAGTTCTTC.

This clonotype was recorded many times. This sequence joins TRBV20-1 and TRBJ2-2; 14 nucleotides agree with TRBD2. The germline V gene has CDR1 DFQATT and CDR2 SNEGSKA (reference sequence). This CDR3 has 18 residues. The V gene end was trimmed by 0 bases and the J gene end by 1 base; junction bases not matched to a gene: 4. This CDR3 is CSARDPGLAGGNTGELFF. The CDR3 bases are TGCAGTGCTAGAGACCCCGGACTAGCGGGAGGGAACACCGGGGAGCTGTTTTTT.

This clonotype was picked up a small number of times. The chain joins TRBV2 to TRBJ1-5; D is ambiguous. V was shortened by 4 bases and J by 2 bases, with 12 bases between the two germline ends. Per germline, CDR1 SNHLY and CDR2 FYNNEI. The CDR3 contains 15 residues. CDR3 region: CASSGAERGNQPQHF. The CDR3 bases are TGTGCCAGCAGTGGTGCAGAAAGGGGCAATCAGCCCCAGCATTTT.

This clonotype was counted many times. This chain joins TRBV7-9 and TRBJ2-2; a possible D gene is TRBD2 (6 bases). CDR1 is SEHNR, CDR2 FQNEAQ, per germline (reference sequence). The CDR3 has 17 amino acids. Between the trimmed V and J ends, which lost 1 base and 4 bases, there was a span of 16 bases. The CDR3 DNA sequence: TGTGCCAGCAGCTTAGGGGGTGGAGCGGGCCCCACCGGGGAGCTGTTTTTT. The encoded protein is CASSLGGGAGPTGELFF.

This clonotype was observed a handful of times. The rearrangement uses TRBV4-3 and TRBJ2-7; D perhaps matches TRBD2 (5 bases). This CDR3 comprises 16 residues. Germline V gene data show CDR1 as LGHNA and CDR2 as YSLEER. With 0 bases removed from V and 2 bases from J, the gap between germline ends came to 14 bases. The CDR3 spells CASSQDSRGFPYEQYF. CDR3 nucleotides: TGCGCCAGCAGCCAAGATTCCCGGGGTTTCCCCTACGAGCAGTACTTC.

This clonotype was recorded at least ten times. The chain is built from TRBV5-6 and TRBJ2-1; no clear D. Trimming pared 1 base from V and 5 bases from J, leaving 7 bases between. CDR1 and CDR2 (germline): SGHDT, YYEEEE. The CDR3 sequence is 13 residues long. DNA of the CDR3: TGTGCCAGCAGCTTGCAACTCGACAATGAGCAGTTCTTC. Residues: CASSLQLDNEQFF. Full variable domain (rest looked up from reference TRBV5-6 and TRBJ2-1): DAGVTQSPTHLIKTRGQQVTLRCSPKSGHDTVSWYQQALGQGPQFIFQYYEEEERQRGNFPDRFSGHQFPNYSSELNVNALLLGDSALYLCASSLQLDNEQFFGPGTRLTVL.

At least ten counts were recorded for this clonotype. The V and J genes are TRBV28 and TRBJ2-7; the D is unclear. CDR3 length: 9 residues. Germline CDR1 MDHEN, CDR2 SYDVKM. V lost 8 bases, J lost 5 bases, and 4 bases lay in between. The CDR3 protein is CASGDEQYF. CDR3 bases: TGTGCCAGCGGAGACGAGCAGTACTTC.

This clonotype occurred many times. The gene calls are TRBV20-1 and TRBJ2-3; 10 bases are shared with TRBD2. CDR3 length equals 14 residues. Germline CDR1 is DFQATT and CDR2 is SNEGSKA (reference sequence). The V and J ends lost 6 bases and 4 bases, in that order; junction bases with no gene match: 7. The CDR3 loop is CSARLAGVPDTQYF. The CDR3 nucleotides read TGCAGTGCCAGGCTAGCGGGAGTACCAGATACGCAGTATTTT.

This clonotype occurred many times. The CDR3 region is CASSSDRVSYNEQFF. The CDR3 DNA reads TGTGCCAGCAGCTCTGACAGGGTGTCCTACAATGAGCAGTTCTTC. This chain joins TRBV7-9 and TRBJ2-1; 7 bases are shared with TRBD1. The CDR3 spans 15 residues. The V segment lost 4 bases and the J segment 1 base; nucleotides outside the gene matches: 4. The germline CDR1 and CDR2 sequences are SEHNR and FQNEAQ (reference sequence). Full variable domain (outside the CDR3, taken from reference TRBV7-9 and TRBJ2-1): DTGVSQNPRHKITKRGQNVTFRCDPISEHNRLYWYRQTLGQGPEFLTYFQNEAQLEKSRLLSDRFSAERPKGSFSTLEIQRTEQGDSAMYLCASSSDRVSYNEQFFGPGTRLTVL.

This clonotype has just a few counts. The V gene is TRBV5-4, the J gene TRBJ2-1; 7 positions match TRBD1. The germline V gene has CDR1 SGHNT and CDR2 YYREEE (reference sequence). After removal of 4 bases from V and 5 bases from J, the junction contained 9 bases not matched to a gene. The CDR3 extends over 15 amino acids. The DNA for the CDR3 is TGTGCCAGCAGCCGGGGACAGCCAAAGAACAATGAGCAGTTCTTC. It specifies CASSRGQPKNNEQFF.

The sample holds many counts of this clonotype. The rearrangement joins TRBV4-2 to TRBJ2-1; D is uncertain. The CDR3 is made up of 14 amino acids. V was cut by 0 bases and J by 2 bases, with 5 bases left in between. Germline CDR1 is LGHNA and CDR2 is YNFKEQ. CDR3 in DNA: TGTGCCAGCAGCCAAGATACGGCCTACAATGAGCAGTTCTTC. This gives the protein CASSQDTAYNEQFF.